This TCR delta chain was obtained from a study of gamma-delta T cells after stem cell transplantation. TCRdb reprocessed the RT-PCR reads using CATT. The repertoire has thousands of delta-chain clones, around 23% of them found once; the top ten carry 8.6%. About this clone: The junction departs from the called germline gene at one end, perhaps through a read error.

Material for sequencing was gamma-delta T cells. This sequence was found in a human donor. It is not recorded whose cells these are; they may come from a transplant donor.

CDR3 loop: CACDTLGIPADQLIF. In DNA form, the CDR3 reads TGTGCCTGTGACACTTTGGGGATACCGGCCGATCAACTCATCTTT. V is TRDV2 and J is TRDJ1; 8 bases line up with TRDD3. No J gene was available from TCRdb, and it was assigned here by a germline match of the DNA. In germline, CDR1 is GEAIGNYY, CDR2 EKD. The CDR3 loop spans 15 amino acids.